Sequencing of this T cell receptor beta chain was carried out in a study of T cell changes during pregnancy in multiple sclerosis. Here immunoSEQ multiplex PCR was the method, and the copy in TCRdb shows in-frame clones only, minus some. The profile shows approximately 90,000 clones, roughly 92% of them singletons. CDR3 length: 14 amino acids. Per the germline V gene, CDR1 is SQVTM and CDR2 is ANQGSEA. With V trimmed by 4 bases and J by 1 base, 4 bases remained unmatched. The chain uses TRBV29-1 and TRBJ2-3; 8 positions agree with TRBD1. This receptor was identified in a female donor with multiple sclerosis, enrolled in a pregnancy study. Source: peripheral blood, taken after pregnancy. The CDR3 nucleotides read TGCAGCGTTGGGACAGGGCAGGGCACAGATACGCAGTATTTT. It translates to CSVGTGQGTDTQYF.